This T cell receptor (beta chain) was profiled in a study of T cell repertoires in cytomegalovirus infection. Across the whole study: Signatures in public TCR beta sequences pointed to both CMV infection and matching HLA type. Regarding the study as a whole: HLA-C-restricted TCR beta clonotypes specific for CMV led the ex vivo response. Identification of carriers of CMV plus the relevant HLA was performed using cumulative public TCR beta family frequency.

On this clonotype itself: Its cognate antigen is unknown.

TCRdb ran MiXCR on the reads and lists one entry per CDR3 protein. The table lists about 900,000 distinct CDR3 sequences, roughly 30% of them singletons. V was cut by 7 bases and J by 2 bases, with 15 bases left in between. The V gene's germline CDR1 is MNHEY and CDR2 SVGEGT. CDR3 length: 15 amino acids. This sequence was found in a human donor in good health (CMV status not recorded). Some clones in this sample may be carry-over from other donors' samples. The rearrangement uses TRBV6-2 or TRBV6-3 and TRBJ1-5; TRBD1 is a possible D gene (5 bases). The specimen was cultured CD8+ T cells from PBMCs, collected from culture after CMV antigen stimulation. The CDR3, as DNA: TGTGCCAGCACCCCCGCGGAAGGGGGCAATCAGCCCCAGCATTTT. It is translated as CASTPAEGGNQPQHF.